This TCR beta chain stems from a study of blood T cell repertoires in COVID-19. Background on the study: Spain, Italy and the United States supplied samples that represented acute and convalescent COVID-19. PBMCs, B-cell-depleted T cells, or T cells were the source of the cDNA or gDNA that made up the material.

The repertoire was sequenced with immunoSEQ multiplex PCR; TCRdb's copy has only in-frame clones and lacks some. Of roughly 220,000 clones listed, 84% are singletons. V lost 4 bases and J lost 0, with 10 bases in between. Looked up from germline, CDR1 is SGHRS and CDR2 is YFSETQ. The CDR3 length is 15 residues. This clone was seen only a few times. The sequence was obtained from a woman in her thirties or forties who had recovered from COVID-19. This sequence joins TRBV5-1 and TRBJ1-4; D is perhaps TRBD1 (5 bases). The sample was peripheral blood. CDR3 bases: TGCGCCAGCAGCGCAGGACAATCAACTAATGAAAAACTGTTTTTT. Its translation: CASSAGQSTNEKLFF.